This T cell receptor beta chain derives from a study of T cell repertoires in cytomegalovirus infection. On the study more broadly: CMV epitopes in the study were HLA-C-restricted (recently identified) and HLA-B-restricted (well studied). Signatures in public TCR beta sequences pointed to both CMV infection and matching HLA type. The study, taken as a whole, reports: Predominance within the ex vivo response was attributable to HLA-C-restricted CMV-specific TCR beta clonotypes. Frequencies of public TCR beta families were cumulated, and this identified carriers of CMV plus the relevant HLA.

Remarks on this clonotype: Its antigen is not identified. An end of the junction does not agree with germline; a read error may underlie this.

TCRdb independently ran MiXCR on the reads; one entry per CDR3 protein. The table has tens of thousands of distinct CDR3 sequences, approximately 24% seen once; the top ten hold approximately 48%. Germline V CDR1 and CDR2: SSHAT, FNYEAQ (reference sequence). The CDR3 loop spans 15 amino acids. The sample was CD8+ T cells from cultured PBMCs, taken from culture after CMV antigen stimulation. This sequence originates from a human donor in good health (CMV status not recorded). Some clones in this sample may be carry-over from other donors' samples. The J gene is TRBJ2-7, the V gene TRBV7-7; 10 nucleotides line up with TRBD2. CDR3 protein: CASSLGSSGGYEQYF. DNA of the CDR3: TGTGCTAGCAGCTTAGGGTCTAGCGGGGGTTACGAGCAGTACTTC. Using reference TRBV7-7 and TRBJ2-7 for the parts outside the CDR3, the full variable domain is GAGVSQSPRYKVTKRGQDVTLRCDPISSHATLYWYQQALGQGPEFLTYFNYEAQPDKSGLPSDRFSAERPEGSISTLTIQRTEQRDSAMYRCASSLGSSGGYEQYFGPGTRLTVT.